The 19 T cell receptor beta chains below come from one sample, sequenced in a study of response to subunit inactivated influenza vaccine. MiXCR, applied by TCRdb to the RT-PCR reads, yields one record per CDR3 protein. The sample yields about 170,000 distinct CDR3 sequences, roughly 10% seen once. Sequenced here: CD8+ T cells sorted from PBMCs, sampled roughly 24 months after vaccination. Receptor source: a man aged 50 to 69 who received an inactivated influenza vaccine.

The chain recombines TRBV2 with TRBJ2-3; 8 positions agree with TRBD1. V gave up 3 bases and J gave up 2 bases; unmatched junction bases: 7. This CDR3 has 16 residues. Germline V gene data show CDR1 as SNHLY and CDR2 as FYNNEI. For the CDR3, the DNA is TGTGCCAGCAGTGACGCCTGGACAGGGCTCACAGATACGCAGTATTTT. Its translation is CASSDAWTGLTDTQYF.

This sequence joins TRBV7-9 and TRBJ2-1; D is undetermined. In germline, CDR1 is SEHNR, CDR2 FQNEAQ (reference sequence). This CDR3 contains 13 residues. Trimming removed 2 bases at V and 4 bases at J, with 6 bases between. In DNA, the CDR3 is TGTGCCAGCAGCTTACCCCTATACAATGAGCAGTTCTTC. It codes for CASSLPLYNEQFF.

This clonotype has more than one count but fewer than ten. The chain has TRBV28 and TRBJ2-5, with D unresolved. This CDR3 region has 12 residues. Trimming left V 3 bases short and J 5 bases short, with 7 bases between. Germline-derived CDR1 and CDR2 are MDHEN and SYDVKM. CDR3 DNA sequence: TGTGCCAGCAGTTTGGTCTGGGAGACCCAGTACTTC. Translation gives CASSLVWETQYF.

This clonotype was counted many times. The chain recombines TRBV27 with TRBJ2-7, with a possible D match to TRBD1 (5 bases). Germline CDR1 reads MNHEY; CDR2 reads SMNVEV (reference sequence). This CDR3 spans 13 amino acids. Trimming pared 5 bases from V and 5 bases from J, leaving 13 bases between. The CDR3 loop reads CASSPGWGHEQYF. CDR3 DNA sequence: TGTGCCAGCAGTCCAGGGTGGGGCCACGAGCAGTACTTC.

The rearrangement uses TRBV28 and TRBJ1-5, with 8 bases that match TRBD1. Germline trimming cut 6 bases from V and 3 bases from J; bases unmatched to any gene: 13. This CDR3 region has 17 residues. The V gene's germline CDR1 is MDHEN and CDR2 SYDVKM. For the CDR3, the DNA is TGTGCCAGCAGCCGAAGAACCGGGACAGGCCTCAATCAGCCCCAGCATTTT. Translating gives CASSRRTGTGLNQPQHF.

This clonotype has a handful of counts. The V gene is TRBV6-1, the J gene TRBJ2-1; 7 bases map to TRBD1. CDR1 and CDR2 (germline): MNHNS, SASEGT. The CDR3 totals 15 residues. V lost 2 bases, J lost 4 bases, and 5 bases stayed unmatched. CDR3 protein: CASSEYRGPYNEQFF. In DNA, the CDR3 is TGTGCCAGCAGTGAATACAGGGGTCCTTACAATGAGCAGTTCTTC.

In this sample, this clonotype turned up many times. This chain joins TRBV11-2 and TRBJ2-7; 10 bases line up with TRBD2. Germline-derived CDR1 and CDR2 are SGHAT and FQNNGV. J was trimmed by 3 bases and V by 5 bases; bases with no gene match: 10. This CDR3 contains 16 residues. The CDR3 here is CASSPFPSGGDYEQYF. The DNA of the CDR3 is TGTGCCAGCAGCCCCTTCCCCAGCGGGGGGGACTACGAGCAGTACTTC.

This clonotype occurred many times. The rearrangement joins TRBV4-2 to TRBJ1-1; no definite D call. The CDR3 is 11 amino acids. CDR1 and CDR2 (germline): LGHNA, YNFKEQ. The V end lost 1 base, the J end lost 6 bases, and 3 bases lay between the germline ends. CDR3 nucleotides: TGTGCCAGCAGCCAAGGGGCTGAAGCTTTCTTT. This translates into CASSQGAEAFF.

The chain has TRBV5-5 and TRBJ2-7, with TRBD2 matching 8 bases. CDR1 is SGHKS, CDR2 YYEKEE, per germline (reference sequence). V dropped 4 bases and J dropped 3; count of bases not matched to a gene: 6. The CDR3 is 14 amino acids. CDR3 in DNA: TGTGCCAGCAGCCAGGAGCGGGGGTACTACGAGCAGTACTTC. Encoded protein: CASSQERGYYEQYF.

This clonotype was seen a few times. The CDR3 loop reads CASSQDLGLAILETQYF. For the CDR3, the DNA is TGCGCCAGCAGCCAAGATCTAGGACTAGCGATCTTGGAGACCCAGTACTTC. V is TRBV4-1 and J is TRBJ2-5; TRBD2 matches 9 bases. V gave up 0 bases and J gave up 5 bases; unmatched junction bases: 10. This CDR3 is 17 amino acids long. Germline V gene sequence: CDR1 MGHRA, CDR2 YSYEKL.

This clonotype was recorded only once. The gene calls are TRBV6-2 or TRBV6-3 and TRBJ2-1; the match to TRBD2 covers 7 bases. Trimming removed 3 bases from V and 5 bases from J; junction bases left unmatched: 10. This CDR3 region has 16 residues. Looked up from germline, CDR1 is MNHEY and CDR2 is SVGEGT. The CDR3 region is CASSYSYGGTNNEQFF. The CDR3, as DNA: TGTGCCAGCAGTTATTCCTACGGGGGGACCAACAATGAGCAGTTCTTC.

V and J are TRBV12-3 or TRBV12-4 and TRBJ2-3, with D perhaps given as TRBD1 or TRBD2 (6 bases each). Trimming left V 5 bases short and J 5 bases short, with 17 bases between. This CDR3 comprises 15 residues. DNA for the CDR3: TGTGCCAGCAGTGGGGGGCTAGCGAGGAGAGATACGCAGTATTTT. Translating gives CASSGGLARRDTQYF.

This clonotype was picked up a small number of times. The V gene is TRBV20-1, the J gene TRBJ2-1, with 8 bases matching TRBD2. From germline, CDR1 is DFQATT and CDR2 SNEGSKA (reference sequence). The CDR3 is made up of 14 amino acids. Trimming at V came to 6 bases and at J to 4 bases, leaving 8 bases not matched to a gene. CDR3 sequence reads: CSAPPPGGYNEQFF. As DNA, the CDR3 is TGCAGTGCCCCACCACCGGGAGGGTACAATGAGCAGTTCTTC.

This clonotype was counted between two and nine times. This chain joins TRBV7-2 and TRBJ1-1, with D unclear. The germline gives CDR1 SGHTA, CDR2 FQGNSA. CDR3 length equals 12 residues. Trimming left V 1 base short and J 3 bases short, with 3 bases between. CDR3 amino acids: CASSLVHTEAFF. CDR3 in DNA: TGTGCCAGCAGCTTAGTGCACACTGAAGCTTTCTTT.

The genes are TRBV7-9 and TRBJ1-4; 7 nucleotides align to TRBD1. The V gene's germline CDR1 is SEHNR and CDR2 FQNEAQ (reference sequence). J was trimmed by 7 bases and V by 5 bases; bases with no gene match: 10. The CDR3 is made up of 15 amino acids. CDR3 amino acids: CASSHQGTAGEKLFF. In DNA, the CDR3 is TGTGCCAGCAGCCATCAGGGGACAGCCGGTGAAAAACTGTTTTTT.

In its sample, this clonotype was seen a few times. This chain joins TRBV7-6 and TRBJ2-1; 12 bases line up with TRBD2. Looked up from germline, CDR1 is SGHVS and CDR2 is FNYEAQ. V shed 5 bases and J 7 bases; nucleotides not matched to a gene: 3. This CDR3 region has 14 residues. The CDR3 bases are TGTGCCAGCAGCGCAGGGACTAGCGGGAATGAGCAGTTCTTC. Translating it yields CASSAGTSGNEQFF.

This clonotype turned up a few times. The chain is built from TRBV3-1 and TRBJ1-4, with D uncertain. The CDR3 runs 16 residues. Looked up from germline, CDR1 is LGHDT and CDR2 is YNNKEL (reference sequence). V lost 1 base to trimming and J lost 5 bases, with 14 bases between them. As DNA, the CDR3 is TGTGCCAGCAGCCAAGGGAGTCCCTTGTCCAATGAAAAACTGTTTTTT. This codes for CASSQGSPLSNEKLFF.

This clonotype was detected only a few times. This rearrangement joins TRBV28 to TRBJ2-4; D remains ambiguous. V shed 4 bases and J shed 0 bases, with 10 bases lying between them. The CDR3 is 15 amino acids. Germline V gene data show CDR1 as MDHEN and CDR2 as SYDVKM. In DNA, the CDR3 is TGTGCCAGCAGTTCGCAAGAGCTAGCCAAAAACATTCAGTACTTC. Protein product: CASSSQELAKNIQYF.

This clonotype was found a few times. This rearrangement joins TRBV10-3 to TRBJ2-7, with TRBD2 matching 13 bases. From germline, CDR1 is ENHRY and CDR2 SYGVKD. V lost 6 bases, J lost 0 bases, and 8 bases stayed unmatched. This CDR3 has 17 residues. CDR3 in DNA: TGTGCCATCAGCCCGGGACTAGCGGGAAAAAGCTCCTACGAGCAGTACTTC. Residues: CAISPGLAGKSSYEQYF.